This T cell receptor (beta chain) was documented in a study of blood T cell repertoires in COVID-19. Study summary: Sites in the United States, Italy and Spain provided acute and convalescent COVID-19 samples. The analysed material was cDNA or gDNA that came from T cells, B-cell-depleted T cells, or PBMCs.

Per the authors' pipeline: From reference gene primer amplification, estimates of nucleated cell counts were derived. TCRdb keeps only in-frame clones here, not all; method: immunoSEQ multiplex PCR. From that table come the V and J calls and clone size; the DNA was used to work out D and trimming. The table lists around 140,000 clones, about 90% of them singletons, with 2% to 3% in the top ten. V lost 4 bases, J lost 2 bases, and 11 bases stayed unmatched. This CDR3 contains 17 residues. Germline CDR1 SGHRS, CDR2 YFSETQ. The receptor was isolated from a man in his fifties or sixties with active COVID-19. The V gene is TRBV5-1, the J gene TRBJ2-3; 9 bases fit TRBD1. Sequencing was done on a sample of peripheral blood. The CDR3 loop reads CASSPLGRDRVTDTQYF. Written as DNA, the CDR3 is TGCGCCAGCAGCCCGCTCGGCCGGGACAGGGTCACAGATACGCAGTATTTT.